A single sample gave rise to the 26 T cell receptor beta chains below, sequenced in a study of shared clonotypes between healthy human individuals. Sequenced by immunoSEQ multiplex PCR; TCRdb stores in-frame clones only, minus some. This sample carries about 2.5 million clones, around 92% of them seen once, and the ten largest clones take 0.3% to 0.4%. The sample was naive CD4+ T cells from PBMCs. Subset meaning: CD45RA+ positively selected. Every receptor here comes from a man between 18 and 35 years old in good health. Some clones in this sample may be carry-over from other donors' samples.

The genes are TRBV7-2 and TRBJ2-5, with D possibly matching TRBD2 (5 bases). The germline V gene has CDR1 SGHTA and CDR2 FQGNSA. The length of the CDR3 is 13 residues. V lost 2 bases and J lost 8, with 12 bases in between. The CDR3 loop reads CASSLTPGITQYF. In DNA form, the CDR3 reads TGTGCCAGCAGCTTAACCCCGGGGATCACCCAGTACTTC.

In its sample, this clone was seen once. This rearrangement joins TRBV10-3 to TRBJ1-5; D is unclear. This CDR3 comprises 17 residues. Germline values: CDR1 ENHRY, CDR2 SYGVKD. Trimming pared 2 bases from V and 2 bases from J, leaving 16 bases between. As DNA, the CDR3 is TGTGCCATCAGTGAGAGTTCTCAGATCGAGGGCAATCAGCCCCAGCATTTT. Its translation: CAISESSQIEGNQPQHF.

The chain recombines TRBV6-5 with TRBJ2-7, with TRBD2 identical over 10 bases. Germline trimming cut 4 bases from V and 0 bases from J; bases unmatched to any gene: 6. The CDR3 is made up of 16 amino acids. Germline V gene data show CDR1 as MNHEY and CDR2 as SVGAGI. CDR3 sequence (DNA): TGTGCCAGCAGTTCACTTAGCGGGAGGAGCTCCTACGAGCAGTACTTC. This encodes CASSSLSGRSSYEQYF.

This chain links TRBV6-6 with TRBJ1-1; 7 nucleotides agree with TRBD1. V trimming: 4 bases; J trimming: 1 base; junction bases outside the gene matches: 6. Germline CDR1 and CDR2: MNHNY and SVGAGI (reference sequence). The CDR3 runs to 15 residues. In DNA, the CDR3 is TGTGCCAGCAGTTTAGGGCAGGGGGGGAACACTGAAGCTTTCTTT. Translation gives CASSLGQGGNTEAFF.

J is TRBJ2-3 and V is TRBV7-3; D may match TRBD1 or TRBD2 (6 bases each). V was shortened by 4 bases and J by 2 bases, with 19 bases between the two germline ends. Germline loops: CDR1 SGHTA, CDR2 FQGTGA. The CDR3 loop spans 17 amino acids. For the CDR3, the DNA is TGTGCCAGCAGCTCCCATCGGGGACGGGGGCTCACAGATACGCAGTATTTT. Translated: CASSSHRGRGLTDTQYF. Full variable domain (outside the CDR3, taken from reference TRBV7-3 and TRBJ2-3): GAGVSQTPSNKVTEKGKYVELRCDPISGHTALYWYRQSLGQGPEFLIYFQGTGAADDSGLPNDRFFAVRPEGSVSTLKIQRTERGDSAVYLCASSSHRGRGLTDTQYFGPGTRLTVL.

The chain carries TRBV19 and TRBJ2-3; maybe TRBD2 (5 bases). The CDR3 loop spans 13 amino acids. Trimming removed 2 bases from V and 3 bases from J, with 6 bases in between. Germline V CDR1 and CDR2: LNHDA, SQIVND (reference sequence). The CDR3 loop reads CASSIRDTDTQYF. The CDR3 nucleotides read TGTGCCAGTAGTATACGGGATACAGATACGCAGTATTTT.

The chain is built from TRBV9 and TRBJ2-5; TRBD2 aligns across 7 bases. Germline V CDR1 and CDR2: SGDLS, YYNGEE. The length of the CDR3 is 16 residues. Germline trimming cut 4 bases from V and 5 bases from J; bases unmatched to any gene: 14. CDR3 bases: TGTGCCAGCAGCATACAGCCTGGGACTAAGGGGGAGACCCAGTACTTC. It encodes CASSIQPGTKGETQYF.

This clone occurred a few times. The chain employs TRBV9 and TRBJ1-2; D gene uncertain. Trimming left V 0 bases short and J 4 bases short, with 16 bases between. The CDR3 consists of 16 residues. Per germline, CDR1 SGDLS and CDR2 YYNGEE. The CDR3 sequence: CASSVDLRSHPYGYTF. The DNA of the CDR3 is TGTGCCAGCAGCGTAGATCTTAGGAGTCATCCCTATGGCTACACCTTC. Full variable domain (rest looked up from reference TRBV9 and TRBJ1-2): DSGVTQTPKHLITATGQRVTLRCSPRSGDLSVYWYQQSLDQGLQFLIQYYNGEERAKGNILERFSAQQFPDLHSELNLSSLELGDSALYFCASSVDLRSHPYGYTFGSGTRLTVV.

This chain connects TRBV15 to TRBJ2-5; 7 nucleotides line up with TRBD1. Germline assignment: CDR1 LNHNV and CDR2 YYDKDF (reference sequence). CDR3 length equals 16 residues. J was trimmed by 5 bases and V by 5 bases; bases with no gene match: 14. CDR3 DNA: TGTGCCACCAGCTTTTTACTCCTAGGGGGCGCGGAGACCCAGTACTTC. It translates to CATSFLLLGGAETQYF.

The genes are TRBV18 and TRBJ2-1; TRBD1 matches 7 bases. Trimming took 5 bases from V and 6 from J; bases not matched to a gene: 7. The CDR3 contains 14 residues. Germline lookup yields CDR1 KGHSH and CDR2 LQKENI. The CDR3 coding sequence is TGTGCCAGCTCAAAAACGGACAGGCCCAATGAGCAGTTCTTC. Protein product: CASSKTDRPNEQFF.

The rearrangement uses TRBV18 and TRBJ1-3, with 7 bases aligning to TRBD1. V lost 3 bases, J lost 0 bases, and 8 bases stayed unmatched. Germline V gene sequence: CDR1 KGHSH, CDR2 LQKENI. The CDR3 runs to 17 residues. The CDR3 is CASSPYSDRTSGNTIYF. In DNA form, the CDR3 reads TGTGCCAGCTCACCTTACTCGGACAGGACCTCTGGAAACACCATATATTTT.

The chain combines TRBV6-5 with TRBJ2-1, with TRBD2 as a possible D gene (5 bases). Per germline, CDR1 MNHEY and CDR2 SVGAGI. V was trimmed by 6 bases and J by 4 bases, leaving 16 bases between them. This CDR3 contains 15 residues. CDR3 loop: CASRRTGGPYNEQFF. CDR3 bases: TGTGCCAGCAGACGGACCGGAGGACCATACAATGAGCAGTTCTTC.

The chain carries TRBV5-6 and TRBJ1-2; maybe TRBD1 (5 bases). Trimming removed 0 bases at V and 0 bases at J, with 6 bases between. Germline V gene data show CDR1 as SGHDT and CDR2 as YYEEEE. The CDR3 covers 14 residues. The CDR3 reads CASSLVGANYGYTF. CDR3 bases: TGTGCCAGCAGCTTGGTAGGGGCTAACTATGGCTACACCTTC.

In its sample, this clone was seen once. The chain uses TRBV14 and TRBJ2-7; TRBD2 matches 11 bases. CDR3 length equals 16 residues. From germline, CDR1 is SGHDN and CDR2 FVKESK. J was trimmed by 3 bases and V by 3 bases; bases with no gene match: 7. CDR3 region: CASSHGTSGALYEQYF. The CDR3 coding sequence is TGTGCCAGCAGCCACGGGACTAGCGGTGCTCTCTACGAGCAGTACTTC.

In the case of this clone: The same CDR3 also results from other DNA sequences found in this sample. V usage is TRBV9 and J usage is TRBJ2-1; TRBD2 aligns across 8 bases. The trim removed 3 bases at V and 0 bases at J, leaving 5 bases unmatched. Germline CDR1 reads SGDLS; CDR2 reads YYNGEE. The CDR3 has 16 amino acids. CDR3 nucleotides: TGTGCCAGCAGCGGACTAAGCGGGAGCTCCTACAATGAGCAGTTCTTC. Amino acid sequence: CASSGLSGSSYNEQFF.

The rearrangement uses TRBV18 and TRBJ1-1, with 7 bases matching TRBD1. The V segment lost 4 bases and the J segment 4 bases; nucleotides outside the gene matches: 6. The germline CDR1 and CDR2 sequences are KGHSH and LQKENI. This CDR3 region has 14 residues. The CDR3 DNA reads TGTGCCAGCTCACGGGAGGGGGCTTCCACTGAAGCTTTCTTT. Translating it yields CASSREGASTEAFF.

This sequence joins TRBV5-1 and TRBJ1-1; 11 bases are shared with TRBD1. The J segment lost 9 bases and the V segment lost 4 bases, leaving 29 bases of the junction unmatched. Germline V gene sequence: CDR1 SGHRS, CDR2 YFSETQ. The CDR3 is made up of 21 amino acids. CDR3 protein: CASSPSTGDRGTPTPVQKAFF. DNA of the CDR3: TGCGCCAGCAGCCCATCAACAGGGGACAGGGGGACCCCGACTCCAGTACAGAAAGCTTTCTTT.

The genes are TRBV7-3 and TRBJ2-3, with D perhaps matching TRBD1 (6 bases). Germline V lookup: CDR1 SGHTA, CDR2 FQGTGA. This CDR3 has 16 amino acids. V was pared by 2 bases and J by 2 bases, with 14 bases between. The CDR3: CASSLQGRGITDTQYF. In DNA form, the CDR3 reads TGTGCCAGCAGCTTACAGGGCAGGGGCATCACAGATACGCAGTATTTT.

The V gene is TRBV18, the J gene TRBJ2-5, with TRBD2 matching 8 bases. Losses at the gene ends were 5 bases for V and 1 base for J; bases not matched to a gene: 3. The germline gives CDR1 KGHSH, CDR2 LQKENI. The CDR3 runs 14 residues. The CDR3 sequence: CASSATSGQETQYF. In DNA form, the CDR3 reads TGTGCCAGCTCAGCTACTAGCGGCCAAGAGACCCAGTACTTC.

The V and J genes are TRBV5-4 and TRBJ1-2, with D possibly being TRBD1 (6 bases). Per germline, CDR1 SGHNT and CDR2 YYREEE (reference sequence). This CDR3 has 14 amino acids. Trimming left V 4 bases short and J 4 bases short, with 14 bases between. The CDR3 sequence is CASSRAGTIYGYTF. CDR3 DNA: TGTGCCAGCAGCCGGGCAGGGACAATCTATGGCTACACCTTC.

The gene calls are TRBV9 and TRBJ1-1; D ambiguous. This CDR3 contains 13 residues. V was pared by 0 bases and J by 6 bases, with 9 bases between. CDR1 is SGDLS and CDR2 is YYNGEE in the germline V gene. The CDR3 protein is CASSVGVLAEAFF. In DNA, the CDR3 is TGTGCCAGCAGCGTAGGGGTTTTAGCTGAAGCTTTCTTT. The whole variable domain, remainder taken from reference TRBV9 and TRBJ1-1, is DSGVTQTPKHLITATGQRVTLRCSPRSGDLSVYWYQQSLDQGLQFLIQYYNGEERAKGNILERFSAQQFPDLHSELNLSSLELGDSALYFCASSVGVLAEAFFGQGTRLTVV.

The J gene is TRBJ2-1, the V gene TRBV7-5; the DNA was not used to check the table's D call, TRBD2. TRBV7-5 is a recognized pseudogene. The CDR3 is 14 amino acids. The CDR3 loop reads CGGRGEVSYNEQFF. In DNA, the CDR3 is TGTGGTGGGAGGGGGGAGGTCTCCTACAATGAGCAGTTCTTC.

Concerning this clone: The sample contains more than one DNA sequence encoding this CDR3. The chain links TRBV7-2 to TRBJ2-3; D is undetermined. The CDR3 has 14 residues. V lost 1 base to trimming and J lost 1 base, with 6 bases between them. The germline V gene has CDR1 SGHTA and CDR2 FQGNSA. The chain's CDR3 is CASSLVSGTDTQYF. The CDR3 nucleotides are TGTGCCAGCAGCTTAGTTTCAGGCACAGATACGCAGTATTTT.

The rearrangement uses TRBV29-1 and TRBJ1-1, with D perhaps TRBD1 (5 bases). Trimming took off 3 bases at V and 5 bases at J, with 10 bases between the two ends. CDR3 length equals 12 residues. Per germline, CDR1 SQVTM and CDR2 ANQGSEA. CDR3 amino acids: CSVEPGGTEAFF. The CDR3 DNA is TGCAGCGTTGAGCCGGGGGGGACTGAAGCTTTCTTT.

This clone occurred a few times. The chain couples TRBV30 to TRBJ2-3; D not resolved. Germline assignment: CDR1 GTSNPN and CDR2 SVGIG (reference sequence). This CDR3 region has 10 residues. Trimming took 1 base from V and 9 from J, leaving 5 bases between them. The CDR3 DNA reads as TGTGCCTGGAGTGATCAAACGCAGTATTTT. This sequence encodes CAWSDQTQYF. The entire variable domain, with the rest obtained from reference TRBV30 and TRBJ2-3, is as follows: SQTIHQWPATLVQPVGSPLSLECTVEGTSNPNLYWYRQAAGRGLQLLFYSVGIGQISSEVPQNLSASRPQDRQFILSSKKLLLSDSGFYLCAWSDQTQYFGPGTRLTVL.

J is TRBJ1-1 and V is TRBV5-1, with TRBD1 matching 7 bases. Germline assignment: CDR1 SGHRS and CDR2 YFSETQ. The CDR3 sequence is 15 residues long. Trimming cost V 9 bases and J 1 base; bases outside gene matches: 12. In DNA, the CDR3 is TGCGCCACCCGGCATGACGGGACAGCGAACACTGAAGCTTTCTTT. Translated: CATRHDGTANTEAFF. Variable domain in full (rest from reference TRBV5-1 and TRBJ1-1): KAGVTQTPRYLIKTRGQQVTLSCSPISGHRSVSWYQQTPGQGLQFLFEYFSETQRNKGNFPGRFSGRQFSNSRSEMNVSTLELGDSALYLCATRHDGTANTEAFFGQGTRLTVV.